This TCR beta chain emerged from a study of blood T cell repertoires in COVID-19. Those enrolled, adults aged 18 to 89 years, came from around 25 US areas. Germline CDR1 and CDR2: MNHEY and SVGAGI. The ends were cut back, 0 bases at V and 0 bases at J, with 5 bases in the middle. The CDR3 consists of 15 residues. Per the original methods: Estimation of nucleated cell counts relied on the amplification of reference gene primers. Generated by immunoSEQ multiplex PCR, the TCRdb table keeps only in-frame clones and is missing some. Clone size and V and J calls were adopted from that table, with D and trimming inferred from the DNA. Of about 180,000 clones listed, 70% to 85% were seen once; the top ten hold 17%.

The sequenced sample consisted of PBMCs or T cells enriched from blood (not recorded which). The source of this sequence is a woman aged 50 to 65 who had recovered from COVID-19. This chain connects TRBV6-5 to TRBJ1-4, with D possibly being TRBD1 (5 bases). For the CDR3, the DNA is TGTGCCAGCAGTTACTCGACAGCAACTAATGAAAAACTGTTTTTT. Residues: CASSYSTATNEKLFF.